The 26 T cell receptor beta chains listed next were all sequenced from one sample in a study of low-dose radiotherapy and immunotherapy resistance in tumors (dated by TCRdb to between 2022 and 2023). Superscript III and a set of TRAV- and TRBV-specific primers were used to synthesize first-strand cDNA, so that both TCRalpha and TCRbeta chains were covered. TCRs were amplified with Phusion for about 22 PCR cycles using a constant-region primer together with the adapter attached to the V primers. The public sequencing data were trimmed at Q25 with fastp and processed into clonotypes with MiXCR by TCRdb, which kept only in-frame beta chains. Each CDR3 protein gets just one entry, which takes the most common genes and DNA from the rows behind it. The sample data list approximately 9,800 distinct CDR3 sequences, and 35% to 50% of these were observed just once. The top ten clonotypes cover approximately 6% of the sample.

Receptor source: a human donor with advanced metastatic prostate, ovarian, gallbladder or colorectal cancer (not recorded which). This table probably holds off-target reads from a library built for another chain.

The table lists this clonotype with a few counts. The DNA for the CDR3 is TGTGCCAGCAGCTTCCAGCCAGGGTCAGATACGCAGTATTTT. This sequence encodes CASSFQPGSDTQYF. The chain links TRBV9 to TRBJ2-3, with TRBD1 as a possible D gene (5 bases). Germline values: CDR1 SGDLS, CDR2 YYNGEE. The CDR3 has 14 amino acids. V was shortened by 4 bases and J by 4 bases, with 13 bases between the two germline ends.

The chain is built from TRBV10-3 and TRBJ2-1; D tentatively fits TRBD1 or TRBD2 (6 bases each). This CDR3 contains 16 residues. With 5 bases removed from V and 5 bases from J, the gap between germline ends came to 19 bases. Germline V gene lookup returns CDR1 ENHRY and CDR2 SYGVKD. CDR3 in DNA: TGTGCCATCAGTACAGGAGGGGGAAGGCAAAACAATGAGCAGTTCTTC. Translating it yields CAISTGGGRQNNEQFF.

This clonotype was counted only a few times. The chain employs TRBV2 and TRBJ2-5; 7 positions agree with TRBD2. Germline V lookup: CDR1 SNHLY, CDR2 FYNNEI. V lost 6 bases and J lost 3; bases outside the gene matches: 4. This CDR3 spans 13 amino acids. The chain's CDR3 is CASRSRGEETQYF. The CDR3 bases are TGTGCCAGCAGGTCACGGGGGGAAGAGACCCAGTACTTC.

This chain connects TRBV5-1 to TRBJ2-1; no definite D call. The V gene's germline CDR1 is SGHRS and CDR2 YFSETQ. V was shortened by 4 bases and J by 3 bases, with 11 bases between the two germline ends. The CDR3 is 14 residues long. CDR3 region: CASSVGFIYNEQFF. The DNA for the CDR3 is TGCGCCAGCAGCGTAGGGTTCATCTACAATGAGCAGTTCTTC. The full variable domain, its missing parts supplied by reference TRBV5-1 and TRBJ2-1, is KAGVTQTPRYLIKTRGQQVTLSCSPISGHRSVSWYQQTPGQGLQFLFEYFSETQRNKGNFPGRFSGRQFSNSRSEMNVSTLELGDSALYLCASSVGFIYNEQFFGPGTRLTVL.

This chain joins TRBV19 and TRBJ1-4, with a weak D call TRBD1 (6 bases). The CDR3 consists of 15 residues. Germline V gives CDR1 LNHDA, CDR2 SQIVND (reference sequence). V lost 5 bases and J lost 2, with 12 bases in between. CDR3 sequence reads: CASSPPGHTNEKLFF. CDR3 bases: TGTGCCAGTAGTCCCCCGGGACACACTAATGAAAAACTGTTTTTT.

The CDR3 here is CATSDRGTKVIAWTDTQYF. The CDR3 nucleotides are TGTGCCACCAGTGACCGAGGGACAAAAGTCATCGCCTGGACAGATACGCAGTATTTT. The rearrangement joins TRBV24-1 to TRBJ2-3, with D perhaps TRBD1 (6 bases). Trimming shortened V by 4 bases and J by 3 bases, and 25 bases separated the two germline ends. CDR1 is KGHDR, CDR2 SFDVKD, per germline. CDR3 length equals 19 residues.

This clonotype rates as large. The CDR3 DNA sequence: TGTGCCAGCATAGGAAGACGGACAGGGGGCCCGAGGGACGAGCAGTACTTC. Its protein product is CASIGRRTGGPRDEQYF. The chain has TRBV27 and TRBJ2-7; 11 nucleotides align to TRBD1. This CDR3 spans 17 amino acids. V shed 7 bases and J 5 bases; nucleotides not matched to a gene: 16. The germline V gene encodes CDR1 MNHEY and CDR2 SMNVEV (reference sequence).

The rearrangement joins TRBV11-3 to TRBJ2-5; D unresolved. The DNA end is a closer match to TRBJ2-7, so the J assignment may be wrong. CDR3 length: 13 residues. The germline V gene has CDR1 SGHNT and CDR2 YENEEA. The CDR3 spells CASSRGERYEQYF. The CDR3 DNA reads TGTGCCAGCAGTCGAGGAGAGAGATACGAGCAGTACTTC.

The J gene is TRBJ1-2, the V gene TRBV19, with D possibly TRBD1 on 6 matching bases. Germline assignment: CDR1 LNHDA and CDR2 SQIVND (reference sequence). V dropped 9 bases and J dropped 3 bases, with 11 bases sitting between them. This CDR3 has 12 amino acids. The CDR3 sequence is CASRDKDYGYTF. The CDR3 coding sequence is TGTGCCAGCCGGGACAAAGACTATGGCTACACCTTC.

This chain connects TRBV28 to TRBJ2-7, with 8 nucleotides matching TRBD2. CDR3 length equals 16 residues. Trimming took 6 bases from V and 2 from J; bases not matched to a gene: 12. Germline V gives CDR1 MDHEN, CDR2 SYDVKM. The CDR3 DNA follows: TGTGCCAGCAGGACGGAGGGACTAGGTTCTGCCTACGAGCAGTACTTC. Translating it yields CASRTEGLGSAYEQYF.

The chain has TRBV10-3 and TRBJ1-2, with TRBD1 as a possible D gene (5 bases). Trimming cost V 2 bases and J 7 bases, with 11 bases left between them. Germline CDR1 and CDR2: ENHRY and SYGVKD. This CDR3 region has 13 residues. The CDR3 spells CAISEDLGTGYTF. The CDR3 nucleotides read TGTGCCATCAGTGAGGACCTGGGGACTGGCTACACCTTC.

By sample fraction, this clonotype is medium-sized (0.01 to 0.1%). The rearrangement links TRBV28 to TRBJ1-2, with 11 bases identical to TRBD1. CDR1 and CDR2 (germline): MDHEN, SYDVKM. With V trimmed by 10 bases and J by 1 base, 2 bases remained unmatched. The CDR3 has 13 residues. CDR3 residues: CATGTGGNYGYTF. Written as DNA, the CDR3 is TGTGCCACCGGGACAGGGGGTAACTATGGCTACACCTTC.

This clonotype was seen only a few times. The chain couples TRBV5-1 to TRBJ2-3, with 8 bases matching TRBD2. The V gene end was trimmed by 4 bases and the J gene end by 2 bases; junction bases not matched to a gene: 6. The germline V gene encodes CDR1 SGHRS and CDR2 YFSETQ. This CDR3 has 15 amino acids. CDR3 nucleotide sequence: TGCGCCAGCAGCATTACTAGCGGATCCACAGATACGCAGTATTTT. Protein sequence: CASSITSGSTDTQYF.

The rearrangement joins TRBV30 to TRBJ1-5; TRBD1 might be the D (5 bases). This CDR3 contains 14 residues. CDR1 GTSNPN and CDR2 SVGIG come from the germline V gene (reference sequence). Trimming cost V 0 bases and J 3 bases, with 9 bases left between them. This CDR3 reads CAWSVSGFNQPQHF. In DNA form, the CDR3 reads TGTGCCTGGAGTGTTTCAGGGTTCAATCAGCCCCAGCATTTT.

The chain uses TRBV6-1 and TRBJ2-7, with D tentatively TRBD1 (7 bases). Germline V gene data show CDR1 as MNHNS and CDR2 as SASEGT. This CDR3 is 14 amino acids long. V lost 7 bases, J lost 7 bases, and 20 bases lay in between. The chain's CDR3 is CASTNAGGQDEQYF. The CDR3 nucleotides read TGTGCCAGCACCAACGCAGGGGGGCAAGATGAGCAGTACTTC.

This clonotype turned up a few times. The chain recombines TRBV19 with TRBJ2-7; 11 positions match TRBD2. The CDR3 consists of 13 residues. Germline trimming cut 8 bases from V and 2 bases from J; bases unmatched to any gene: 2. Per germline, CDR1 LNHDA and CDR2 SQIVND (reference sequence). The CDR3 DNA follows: TGTGCCAGTCTAGCGGGAGGTACCTACGAGCAGTACTTC. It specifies CASLAGGTYEQYF.

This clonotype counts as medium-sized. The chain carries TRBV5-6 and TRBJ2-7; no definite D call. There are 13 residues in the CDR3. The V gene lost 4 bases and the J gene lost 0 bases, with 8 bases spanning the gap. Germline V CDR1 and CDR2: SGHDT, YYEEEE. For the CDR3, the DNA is TGTGCCAGCAGCCCTGACAACTCCTACGAGCAGTACTTC. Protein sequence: CASSPDNSYEQYF.

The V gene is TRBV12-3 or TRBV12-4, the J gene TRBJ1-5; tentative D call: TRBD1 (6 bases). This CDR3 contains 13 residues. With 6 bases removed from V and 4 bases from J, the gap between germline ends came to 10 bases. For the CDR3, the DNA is TGTGCCAGCAGGCGGGACAATAATCAGCCCCAGCATTTT. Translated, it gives CASRRDNNQPQHF.

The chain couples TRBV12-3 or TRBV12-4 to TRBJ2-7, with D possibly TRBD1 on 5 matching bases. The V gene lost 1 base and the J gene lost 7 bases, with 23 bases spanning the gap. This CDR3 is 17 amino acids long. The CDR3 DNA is TGTGCCAGCAGTTTAGTACCCCAGACAGTTATGGGTCGAGAGCAGTACTTC. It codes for CASSLVPQTVMGREQYF.

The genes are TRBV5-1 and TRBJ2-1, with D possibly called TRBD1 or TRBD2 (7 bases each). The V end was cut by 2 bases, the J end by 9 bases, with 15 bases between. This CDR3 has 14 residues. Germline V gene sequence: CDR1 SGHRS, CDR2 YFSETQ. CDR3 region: CASSFLQGRVEQFF. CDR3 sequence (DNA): TGCGCCAGCAGCTTTCTACAGGGGAGGGTTGAGCAGTTCTTC. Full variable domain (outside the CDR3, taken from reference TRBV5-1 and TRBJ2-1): KAGVTQTPRYLIKTRGQQVTLSCSPISGHRSVSWYQQTPGQGLQFLFEYFSETQRNKGNFPGRFSGRQFSNSRSEMNVSTLELGDSALYLCASSFLQGRVEQFFGPGTRLTVL.

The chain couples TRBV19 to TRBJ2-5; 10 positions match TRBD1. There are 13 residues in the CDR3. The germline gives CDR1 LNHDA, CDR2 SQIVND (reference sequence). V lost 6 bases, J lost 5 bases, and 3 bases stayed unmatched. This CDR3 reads CASRTGGVETQYF. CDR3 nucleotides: TGTGCCAGTAGGACAGGGGGCGTGGAGACCCAGTACTTC.

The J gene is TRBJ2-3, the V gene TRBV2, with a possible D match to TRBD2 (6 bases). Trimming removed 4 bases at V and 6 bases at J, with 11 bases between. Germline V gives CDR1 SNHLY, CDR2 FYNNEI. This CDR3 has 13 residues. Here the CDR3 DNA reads TGTGCCAGCAGTGGCGGAGGGCAGGATACGCAGTATTTT. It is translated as CASSGGGQDTQYF.

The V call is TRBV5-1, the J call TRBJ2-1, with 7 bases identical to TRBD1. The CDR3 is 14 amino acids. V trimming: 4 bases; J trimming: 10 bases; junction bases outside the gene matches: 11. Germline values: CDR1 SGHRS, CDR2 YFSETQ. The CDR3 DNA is TGCGCCAGCAGCCTGGACAGGAATCCCAAAGAGCAGTTCTTC. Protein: CASSLDRNPKEQFF.

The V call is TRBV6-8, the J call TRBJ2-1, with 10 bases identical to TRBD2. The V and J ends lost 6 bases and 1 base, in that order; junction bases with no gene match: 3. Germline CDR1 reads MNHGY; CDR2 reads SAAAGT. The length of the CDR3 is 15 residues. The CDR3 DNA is TGTGCCAGCAGATTAGCGGGAGGTTCCTACAATGAGCAGTTCTTC. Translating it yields CASRLAGGSYNEQFF.

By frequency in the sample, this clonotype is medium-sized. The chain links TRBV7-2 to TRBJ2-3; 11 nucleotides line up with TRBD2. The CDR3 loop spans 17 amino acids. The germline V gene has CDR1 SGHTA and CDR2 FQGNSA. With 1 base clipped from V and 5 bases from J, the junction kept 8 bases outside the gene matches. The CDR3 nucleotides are TGTGCCAGCAGCTTAGGGTTAGCGGGAGGGCCTGGAGATACGCAGTATTTT. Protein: CASSLGLAGGPGDTQYF.

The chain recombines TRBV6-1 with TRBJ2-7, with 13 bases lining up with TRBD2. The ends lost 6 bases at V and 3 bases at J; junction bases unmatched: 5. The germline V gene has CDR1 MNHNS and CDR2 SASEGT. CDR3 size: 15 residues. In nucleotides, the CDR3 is TGTGCCAGCAGCCGGGGACTAGCGGGGATCTACGAGCAGTACTTC. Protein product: CASSRGLAGIYEQYF.